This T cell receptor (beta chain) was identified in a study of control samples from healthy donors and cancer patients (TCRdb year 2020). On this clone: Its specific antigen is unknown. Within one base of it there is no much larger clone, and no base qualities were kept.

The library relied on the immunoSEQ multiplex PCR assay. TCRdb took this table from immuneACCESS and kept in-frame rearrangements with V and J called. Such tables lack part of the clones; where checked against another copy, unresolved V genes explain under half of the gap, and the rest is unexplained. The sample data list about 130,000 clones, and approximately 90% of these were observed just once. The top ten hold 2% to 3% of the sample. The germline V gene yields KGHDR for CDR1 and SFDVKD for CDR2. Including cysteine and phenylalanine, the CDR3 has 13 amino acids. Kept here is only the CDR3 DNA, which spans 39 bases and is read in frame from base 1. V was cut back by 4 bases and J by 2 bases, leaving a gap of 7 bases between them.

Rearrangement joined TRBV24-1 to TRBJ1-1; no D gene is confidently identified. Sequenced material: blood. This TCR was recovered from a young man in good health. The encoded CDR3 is CATSEGVNTEAFF. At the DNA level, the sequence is TGTGCCACCAGTGAGGGTGTAAACACTGAAGCTTTCTTT.